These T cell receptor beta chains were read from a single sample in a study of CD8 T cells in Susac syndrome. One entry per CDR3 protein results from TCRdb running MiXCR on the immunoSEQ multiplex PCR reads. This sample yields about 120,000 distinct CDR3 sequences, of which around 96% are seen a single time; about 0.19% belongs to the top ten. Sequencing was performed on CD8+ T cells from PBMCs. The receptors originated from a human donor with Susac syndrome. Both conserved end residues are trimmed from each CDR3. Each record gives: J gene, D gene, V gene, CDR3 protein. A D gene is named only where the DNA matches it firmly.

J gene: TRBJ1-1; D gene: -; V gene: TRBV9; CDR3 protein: ASSVELMNTEAF
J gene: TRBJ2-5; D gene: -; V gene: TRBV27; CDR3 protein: ASRRGPLLETQY
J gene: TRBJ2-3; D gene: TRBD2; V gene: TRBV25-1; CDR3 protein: ASSAAGDTDTQY
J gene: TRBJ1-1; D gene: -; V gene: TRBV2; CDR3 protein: ASSEFSQGVAF
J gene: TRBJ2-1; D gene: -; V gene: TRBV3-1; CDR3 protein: ASSQEGEQF
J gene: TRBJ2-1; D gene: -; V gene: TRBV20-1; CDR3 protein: SAPRKRAWLNEQF
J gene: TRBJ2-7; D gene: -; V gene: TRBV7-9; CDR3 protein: ASSGGRCREQY
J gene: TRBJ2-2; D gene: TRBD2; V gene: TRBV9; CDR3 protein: ASSVESGDTGELF
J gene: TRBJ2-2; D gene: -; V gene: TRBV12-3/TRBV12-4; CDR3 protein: ASSSDGFGLF
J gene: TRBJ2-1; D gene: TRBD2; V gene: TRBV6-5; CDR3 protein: ASSSGTSAYNEQF
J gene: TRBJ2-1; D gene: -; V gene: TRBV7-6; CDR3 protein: ASSLAPGTNEQF
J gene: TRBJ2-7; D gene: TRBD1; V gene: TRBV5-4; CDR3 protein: ASRFSGQSDYEQY
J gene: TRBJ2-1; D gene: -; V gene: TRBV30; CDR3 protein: AWSSNEQF
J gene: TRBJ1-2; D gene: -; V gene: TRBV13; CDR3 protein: ASSSYQGFGYT
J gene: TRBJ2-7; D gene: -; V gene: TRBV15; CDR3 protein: ATSSRTVTYEQY
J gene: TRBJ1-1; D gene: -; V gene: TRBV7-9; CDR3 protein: ASSLDSASPRGEAF
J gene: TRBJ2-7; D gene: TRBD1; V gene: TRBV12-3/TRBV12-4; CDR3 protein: ASSSLGQSFYEQY
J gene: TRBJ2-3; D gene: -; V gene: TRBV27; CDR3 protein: ASSLWQNTDTQY
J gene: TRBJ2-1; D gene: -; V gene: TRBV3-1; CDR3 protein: ASSSPEHSSYNEQF
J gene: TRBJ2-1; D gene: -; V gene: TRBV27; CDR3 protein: ASSTGSSYNEQF
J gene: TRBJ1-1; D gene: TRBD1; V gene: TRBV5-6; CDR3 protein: ASRDGTGRTEAF
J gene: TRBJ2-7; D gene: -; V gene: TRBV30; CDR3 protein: AWSSGQGYYEQY
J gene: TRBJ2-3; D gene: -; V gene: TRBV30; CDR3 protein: AWSVGEDTQY
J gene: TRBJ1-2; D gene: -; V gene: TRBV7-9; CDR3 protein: ASSLVASGYT
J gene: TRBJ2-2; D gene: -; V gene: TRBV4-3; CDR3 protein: ASSQVQFNTGELF
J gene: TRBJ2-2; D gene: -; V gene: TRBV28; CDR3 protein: ASSFPREADTGELF
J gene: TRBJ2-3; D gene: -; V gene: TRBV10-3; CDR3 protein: AISDETSTDTQY
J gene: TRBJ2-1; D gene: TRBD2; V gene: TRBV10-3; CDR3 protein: AIRGGLAGREQF
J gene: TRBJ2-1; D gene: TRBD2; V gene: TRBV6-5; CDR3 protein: ASSYGRTSGSSGEQF
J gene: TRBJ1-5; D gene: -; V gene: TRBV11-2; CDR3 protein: ASSLGTGQPQH
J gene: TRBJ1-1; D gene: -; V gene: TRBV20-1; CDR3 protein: SGYYRLWAEAF
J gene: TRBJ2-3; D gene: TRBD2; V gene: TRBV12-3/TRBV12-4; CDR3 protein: ASRPTSGSDTQY
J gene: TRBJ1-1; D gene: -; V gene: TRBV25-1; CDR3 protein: ASSWGEDTEAF
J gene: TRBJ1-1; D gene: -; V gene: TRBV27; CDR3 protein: ASSLEPFGGGEAF
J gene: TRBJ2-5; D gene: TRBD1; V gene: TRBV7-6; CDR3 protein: ASSFHRGPETQY
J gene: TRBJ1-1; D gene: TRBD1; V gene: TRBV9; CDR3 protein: ASSAYMDRAAEAF
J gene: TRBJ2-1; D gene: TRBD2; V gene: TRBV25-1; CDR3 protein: ASKTSGYNEQF
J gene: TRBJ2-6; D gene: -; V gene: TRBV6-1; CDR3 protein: ASRTADLGANVLT
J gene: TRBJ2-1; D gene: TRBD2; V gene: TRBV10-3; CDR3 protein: AIRTGTSGTINEQF
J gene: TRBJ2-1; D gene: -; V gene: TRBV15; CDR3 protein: ATSRVLFGSNNEQF
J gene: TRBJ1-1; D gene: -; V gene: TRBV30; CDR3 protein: AWSLSGWLNTEAF
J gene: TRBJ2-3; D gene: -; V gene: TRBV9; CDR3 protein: ASSTSGTSADTQY
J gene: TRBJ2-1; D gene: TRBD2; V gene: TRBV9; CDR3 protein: ASSPEGGGIYNEQF
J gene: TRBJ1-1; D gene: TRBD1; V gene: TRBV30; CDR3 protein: AWRFGQGGTEAF
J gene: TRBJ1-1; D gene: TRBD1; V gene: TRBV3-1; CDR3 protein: ASSHGTDTEAF
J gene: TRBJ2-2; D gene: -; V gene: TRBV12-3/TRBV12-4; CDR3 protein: ASGPSDPLVGELF
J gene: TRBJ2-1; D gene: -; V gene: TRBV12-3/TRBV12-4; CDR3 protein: ASTQVDRDNEQF
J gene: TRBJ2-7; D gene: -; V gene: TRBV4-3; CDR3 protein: ASSQDVRTVSYEQY
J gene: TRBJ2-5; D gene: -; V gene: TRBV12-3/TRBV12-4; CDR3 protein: ASSFPGRETQY
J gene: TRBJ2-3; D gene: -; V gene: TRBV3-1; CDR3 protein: ASSHDSLDTQY
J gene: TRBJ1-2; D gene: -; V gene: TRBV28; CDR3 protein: ASRRTISNGYT
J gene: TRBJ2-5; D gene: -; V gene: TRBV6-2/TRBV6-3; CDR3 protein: ASSIQAMETQY
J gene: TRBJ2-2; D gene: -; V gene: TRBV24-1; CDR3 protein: ATSSTVGAGTGELF
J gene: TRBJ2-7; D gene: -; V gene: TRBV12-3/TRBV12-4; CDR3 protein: ASSWAPPYEQY
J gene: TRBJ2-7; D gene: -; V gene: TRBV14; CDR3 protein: ASSQHREQY
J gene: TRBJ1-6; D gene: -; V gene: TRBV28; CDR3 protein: ASSAPAGELNSPLH
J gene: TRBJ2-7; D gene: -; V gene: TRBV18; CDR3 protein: ASSPLLRLTTYEQY
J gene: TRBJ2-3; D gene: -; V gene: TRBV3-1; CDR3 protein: ASSQEITARGGTDTQY
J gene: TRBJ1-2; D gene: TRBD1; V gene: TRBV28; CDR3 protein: ASSPVGQNYGYT
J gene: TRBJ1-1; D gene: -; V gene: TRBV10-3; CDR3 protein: AITKDNTEAF